The present TCR beta chain was sequenced within a study of CD8+ T cells in alopecia areata. Regarding the study as a whole: Patients showed less clear TCR sequence sharing than mice, possibly partly because of HLA diversity.

Cell sorting was applied to PBMCs, and CD4+ and CD8+ T cells were collected. Isolated RNA was reverse transcribed into cDNA used as the sequencing template. Produced via immunoSEQ multiplex PCR; TCRdb's table is partial and in-frame only. The top ten clones hold 2.5% to 3% of a sample with some 100,000 clones, roughly 69% of them seen once. This clone was detected only once. No antigen is known for it. Sequenced: CD4+ T cells sorted from blood. The source of this sequence is a human donor in good health.

The CDR3 DNA reads as TGTGCCAGCAGCTTCCTCCCGGATACGCAGTATTTT. Encoded protein: CASSFLPDTQYF. J is TRBJ2-3 and V is TRBV5-4, with D unclear. This CDR3 comprises 12 residues. V lost 2 bases and J lost 6, with 7 bases in between. Germline-derived CDR1 and CDR2 are SGHNT and YYREEE (reference sequence).